The 7 T cell receptor beta chains presented below share a single source sample, sequenced in a study of blood T cell repertoires in COVID-19. Assay: immunoSEQ multiplex PCR; the TCRdb copy retains only in-frame clones and omits some. The table has 300,000 to 350,000 clones, roughly 86% seen once; the top ten hold 9.9%. Material: peripheral blood. Receptors originate from a man between 25 and 39 years old with COVID-19, enrolled during active disease.

V gene TRBV11-2 combines with J gene TRBJ2-5; TRBD2 aligns across 9 bases. Germline V gene sequence: CDR1 SGHAT, CDR2 FQNNGV. CDR3 length equals 16 residues. V was pared by 0 bases and J by 7 bases, with 9 bases of the junction left unmatched. CDR3 bases: TGTGCCAGCAGCTTAGATGAGTTGACTAGCGGTTCGACCCAGTACTTC. This encodes CASSLDELTSGSTQYF.

The V call is TRBV21-1, the J call TRBJ2-2; the table's D gene call, TRBD2, was not cross checked with the DNA. TRBV21-1 is given as a pseudogene. The CDR3 is 17 residues long. The CDR3 protein is CASRNTRPGIDTGELFF. CDR3 DNA sequence: TGTGCCAGCAGAAATACTCGGCCGGGGATAGACACCGGGGAGCTGTTTTTT.

The chain joins TRBV4-3 to TRBJ2-7; 10 bases align to TRBD1. The CDR3 is made up of 15 amino acids. V shed 2 bases and J 5 bases; nucleotides not matched to a gene: 6. Germline loops: CDR1 LGHNA, CDR2 YSLEER. The CDR3 sequence: CASSQPGQGMNEQYF. The CDR3 DNA reads as TGCGCCAGCAGCCAACCGGGACAGGGGATGAACGAGCAGTACTTC.

The chain joins TRBV18 to TRBJ2-7, with 11 positions matching TRBD2. With V trimmed by 3 bases and J by 6 bases, 10 bases remained unmatched. Germline V gives CDR1 KGHSH, CDR2 LQKENI. The CDR3 consists of 16 residues. CDR3 in amino acids: CASSPGTSGTSGEQYF. CDR3 nucleotide sequence: TGTGCCAGCTCACCCGGGACTAGCGGTACCTCCGGCGAGCAGTACTTC.

The chain carries TRBV5-1 and TRBJ2-6, with D hard to call. Germline assignment: CDR1 SGHRS and CDR2 YFSETQ. With 0 bases removed from V and 1 base from J, the gap between germline ends came to 5 bases. The CDR3 runs to 15 residues. The CDR3 region is CASSLGQSGANVLTF. CDR3 in DNA: TGCGCCAGCAGCTTGGGGCAATCTGGGGCCAACGTCCTGACTTTC.

Written as DNA, the CDR3 is TGTGCCAGCAGCTTGACAACAGCCAACACTGAAGCTTTCTTT. Translated, it gives CASSLTTANTEAFF. The chain uses TRBV5-4 and TRBJ1-1, with D hard to call. Germline CDR1 is SGHNT and CDR2 is YYREEE (reference sequence). The V gene lost 1 base and the J gene lost 2 bases, with 9 bases spanning the gap. This CDR3 is 14 amino acids long.

This clone has just one count. The chain combines TRBV5-6 with TRBJ1-4; D is unclear. This CDR3 has 13 residues. V lost 2 bases to trimming and J lost 4 bases, with 6 bases between them. Germline CDR1 is SGHDT and CDR2 is YYEEEE. CDR3 loop: CASSLPGNEKLFF. As DNA, the CDR3 is TGTGCCAGCAGCTTACCGGGTAATGAAAAACTGTTTTTT.